These 26 T cell receptor beta chains came from one sample sequenced in a study. TCRdb reanalysed the 5' RACE reads using MiXCR and keeps one entry per CDR3 protein. The sample has 9,500 to 15,000 distinct CDR3 sequences; around 54% are singletons. Treg sorting used a CD4+CD25+CD127-/low gate. The specimen sequenced was tumor-infiltrating Tregs sorted from the breast tumor. These TCRs come from a female donor with breast cancer.

The chain couples TRBV5-4 to TRBJ2-3; D gene uncertain. The CDR3 contains 14 residues. The V end was cut by 0 bases, the J end by 4 bases, with 9 bases between. In germline, CDR1 is SGHNT, CDR2 YYREEE (reference sequence). The CDR3 nucleotides read TGTGCCAGCAGCTTGGGGACCGGGCCAGATACGCAGTATTTT. Translating gives CASSLGTGPDTQYF.

The table lists this clonotype with a few counts. V is TRBV28 and J is TRBJ2-3; 12 bases are shared with TRBD2. The J call may be wrong; the DNA end is better matched by TRBJ2-1. Per the germline V gene, CDR1 is MDHEN and CDR2 is SYDVKM. The length of the CDR3 is 16 residues. The CDR3 coding sequence is TGTGCCAGCAGCCTCCTAGCGGGGGGGTTTCTCGATGAGCAGTTCTTC. It codes for CASSLLAGGFLDEQFF.

This clonotype has just a few counts. The rearrangement uses TRBV30 and TRBJ1-5; TRBD1 matches at 9 bases. V lost 0 bases to trimming and J lost 7 bases; unmatched junction nucleotides: 1. CDR1 and CDR2 (germline): GTSNPN, SVGIG (reference sequence). The CDR3 is 13 amino acids. The CDR3 DNA reads as TGTGCCTGGAGTGTCACAGGGGGCCAGCCCCAGCATTTT. As protein: CAWSVTGGQPQHF. The full variable domain, in which reference TRBV30 and TRBJ1-5 provide the parts outside the CDR3, is SQTIHQWPATLVQPVGSPLSLECTVEGTSNPNLYWYRQAAGRGLQLLFYSVGIGQISSEVPQNLSASRPQDRQFILSSKKLLLSDSGFYLCAWSVTGGQPQHFGDGTRLSIL.

This clonotype has just one count. V gene TRBV5-1 combines with J gene TRBJ2-2, with 8 bases that match TRBD2. V was clipped by 0 bases and J by 6 bases; unmatched bases: 7. This CDR3 comprises 16 residues. The germline CDR1 and CDR2 sequences are SGHRS and YFSETQ. In nucleotides, the CDR3 is TGCGCCAGCAGCTTGGTTTTGGCGGGAGGCGCCGGGGAGCTGTTTTTT. It is translated as CASSLVLAGGAGELFF.

This clonotype was detected only a few times. The chain employs TRBV5-1 and TRBJ2-5, with 9 positions matching TRBD2. V gave up 5 bases and J gave up 5 bases; unmatched junction bases: 10. The CDR3 has 15 amino acids. Germline values: CDR1 SGHRS, CDR2 YFSETQ. The CDR3 region is CASRRTSDPLETQYF. The CDR3 DNA reads TGCGCCAGCAGGAGGACTAGCGATCCGTTGGAGACCCAGTACTTC.

In regard to this clonotype: A junction boundary mismatches the germline segment, possibly from a read error. V is TRBV18 and J is TRBJ1-5, with 7 bases matching TRBD1. The CDR3 length is 16 residues. Germline loops: CDR1 KGHSH, CDR2 LQKENI. The chain's CDR3 is CASSPPTGNSNRPQHF. CDR3 DNA: TGTGCCAGCTCACCCCCGACAGGGAATAGCAATCGGCCCCAGCATTTT.

In its sample, this clonotype was seen a few times. The rearrangement links TRBV5-1 to TRBJ2-5; a possible D gene is TRBD2 (6 bases). This CDR3 is built from 16 residues. Germline-derived CDR1 and CDR2 are SGHRS and YFSETQ. V dropped 4 bases and J dropped 2 bases, with 18 bases sitting between them. The CDR3 loop reads CASSLGILALQETQYF. In DNA form, the CDR3 reads TGCGCCAGCAGCCTTGGTATACTAGCATTACAAGAGACCCAGTACTTC.

This clonotype was seen a few times. The chain has TRBV20-1 and TRBJ2-7; tentatively, D is TRBD1 or TRBD2 (5 bases each). This CDR3 region has 12 residues. Deletions cut 1 base from V and 2 bases from J, with 6 bases between. From germline, CDR1 is DFQATT and CDR2 SNEGSKA (reference sequence). The CDR3: CSARGGTYEQYV. The CDR3 nucleotides are TGCAGTGCTAGAGGGGGGACCTACGAGCAGTACGTC.

CDR3 coding DNA: TGCAGCGCCCTGGGACAGTCCTACGAGCAGTACGTC. This encodes CSALGQSYEQYV. The chain combines TRBV29-1 with TRBJ2-7, with 7 bases matching TRBD1. Germline assignment: CDR1 SQVTM and CDR2 ANQGSEA. The CDR3 loop spans 12 amino acids. Losses at the gene ends were 7 bases for V and 1 base for J; bases not matched to a gene: 4.

This chain links TRBV30 with TRBJ2-3; 10 bases align to TRBD2. The germline V gene has CDR1 GTSNPN and CDR2 SVGIG (reference sequence). Losses at the gene ends were 4 bases for V and 4 bases for J; bases not matched to a gene: 5. The CDR3 extends over 14 amino acids. CDR3 region: CAWNPSGGADTQYF. The CDR3 DNA reads TGTGCCTGGAACCCTAGCGGGGGAGCAGATACGCAGTATTTT.

This chain connects TRBV7-6 to TRBJ1-1; D is unclear. Germline V lookup: CDR1 SGHVS, CDR2 FNYEAQ. The V end lost 0 bases, the J end lost 3 bases, and 5 bases lay between the germline ends. The CDR3 sequence is 13 residues long. The CDR3 DNA sequence: TGTGCCAGCAGCTTAGCCCAGCACACTGAAGCTTTCTTT. Its translation is CASSLAQHTEAFF.

This clonotype was picked up a small number of times. As the CDR3 is not closed by the conserved phenylalanine or tryptophan, this likely results from a read error. The chain carries TRBV20-1 and TRBJ1-1, with no clear D. This CDR3 contains 14 residues. Trimming cost V 3 bases and J 1 base, with 12 bases left between them. Germline CDR1 reads DFQATT; CDR2 reads SNEGSKA (reference sequence). In nucleotides, the CDR3 is TGCAGTGCTAGGGTGGGGTCAGCGAACACTGAAGCTTTCTGT. It translates to CSARVGSANTEAFC.

This chain joins TRBV15 and TRBJ2-7; maybe TRBD2 (6 bases). V was trimmed by 1 base and J by 6 bases, leaving 16 bases between them. Germline assignment: CDR1 LNHNV and CDR2 YYDKDF (reference sequence). The CDR3 is made up of 15 amino acids. In DNA, the CDR3 is TGTGCCACCAGCAGAGCCTATTCACTAGCAACCGAGCAGTACGTC. Protein product: CATSRAYSLATEQYV.

In the case of this clonotype: At one end the junction does not follow the germline gene, possibly because of a read error. This chain uses TRBV6-6 with TRBJ1-1, with a tentative D call TRBD1 (5 bases). Germline V gives CDR1 MNHNY, CDR2 SVGAGI (reference sequence). There are 13 residues in the CDR3. CDR3 DNA: TGTACCAGCAGTCTACTAGACAGCTCTGAAGCTTTCTTT. Translation gives CTSSLLDSSEAFF.

The table lists this clonotype with a count of one. J is TRBJ1-2 and V is TRBV10-2; D is perhaps TRBD1 (6 bases). The CDR3 has 16 amino acids. The germline V gene encodes CDR1 WSHSY and CDR2 SAAADI. The ends were cut back, 3 bases at V and 4 bases at J, with 18 bases in the middle. This chain's CDR3 is CASSDLSTGRSYGYTF. CDR3 in DNA: TGCGCCAGCAGTGATCTTTCTACAGGGAGAAGCTATGGCTACACCTTC.

This clonotype was detected a few times. One end of the junction does not line up with germline, which may come from a read error. The chain couples TRBV7-9 to TRBJ2-2; a weak D match, TRBD1 (5 bases). This CDR3 contains 15 residues. Germline CDR1 and CDR2: SEHNR and FQNEAQ (reference sequence). CDR3 in amino acids: CAGSPGPGYSGELFF. The CDR3 bases are TGTGCCGGCAGCCCAGGACCAGGGTACTCCGGGGAGCTGTTTTTT.

This clonotype was recorded a few times. The chain links TRBV11-2 to TRBJ2-1, with TRBD1 identical over 7 bases. CDR1 and CDR2 (germline): SGHAT, FQNNGV. The CDR3 consists of 15 residues. J was trimmed by 2 bases and V by 4 bases; bases with no gene match: 5. CDR3 protein: CASSYRQGTYNEQFF. The CDR3 DNA sequence: TGTGCCAGCAGCTACCGACAGGGAACCTACAATGAGCAGTTCTTC.

V is TRBV15 and J is TRBJ2-3; 9 nucleotides match TRBD2. V lost 2 bases to trimming and J lost 11 bases; unmatched junction nucleotides: 8. This CDR3 is 14 amino acids long. The V gene's germline CDR1 is LNHNV and CDR2 YYDKDF (reference sequence). The chain's CDR3 is CATSRPSGLALQYF. In DNA, the CDR3 is TGTGCCACCAGCAGACCCTCGGGACTAGCCCTGCAGTATTTT.

This chain connects TRBV20-1 to TRBJ2-7; D assignment may be TRBD1 or TRBD2 (6 bases each). This CDR3 is built from 13 residues. Germline V gene data show CDR1 as DFQATT and CDR2 as SNEGSKA (reference sequence). Trimming shortened V by 1 base and J by 3 bases, and 10 bases separated the two germline ends. The CDR3 nucleotides read TGCAGTGCTAGAGGGGGGGCAGGCTACGAGCAGTACTTC. It translates to CSARGGAGYEQYF.

The chain combines TRBV10-3 with TRBJ2-1; 9 bases are a match to TRBD2. Germline loops: CDR1 ENHRY, CDR2 SYGVKD. This CDR3 is built from 18 residues. The J segment lost 0 bases and the V segment lost 10 bases, leaving 16 bases of the junction unmatched. CDR3: CATLSASGTFGSYNEQFF. The DNA for the CDR3 is TGTGCCACCTTATCGGCTAGCGGGACGTTTGGCTCCTACAATGAGCAGTTCTTC.

This clonotype has a single count. With a much larger clone just one base away, this may be a read error. The V and J genes are TRBV12-3 or TRBV12-4 and TRBJ2-7; D is perhaps TRBD2 (5 bases). V lost 5 bases and J 9 bases, leaving 20 bases between the germline ends. The CDR3 runs to 14 residues. This CDR3 reads CASSLFDGMERQYF. For the CDR3, the DNA is TGTGCCAGCAGTCTCTTTGACGGGATGGAGAGGCAGTACTTC.

The rearrangement uses TRBV25-1 and TRBJ2-3; 9 bases map to TRBD2. After removal of 7 bases from V and 8 bases from J, the junction contained 10 bases not matched to a gene. Germline V lookup: CDR1 MGHDK, CDR2 SYGVNS. The CDR3 has 14 amino acids. The DNA for the CDR3 is TGTGCCAGCACCTCGCGGGAGGGCCTGGGTACGCAGTATTTT. Its protein is CASTSREGLGTQYF.

The rearrangement links TRBV4-1 to TRBJ1-4; D remains unclear. V dropped 0 bases and J dropped 8 bases, with 13 bases sitting between them. The CDR3 is 15 residues long. CDR1 and CDR2 from the germline V gene are MGHRA and YSYEKL. The CDR3: CASSQDYPLGEKLFF. For the CDR3, the DNA is TGCGCCAGCAGCCAAGATTATCCGTTGGGGGAAAAACTGTTTTTT.

The chain joins TRBV20-1 to TRBJ2-5; D ambiguous. The CDR3 runs to 13 residues. Per the germline V gene, CDR1 is DFQATT and CDR2 is SNEGSKA (reference sequence). The V end lost 8 bases, the J end lost 5 bases, and 18 bases lay between the germline ends. The CDR3 DNA follows: TGCAGTTCAACCCACCTTCTGGGGGAGACCCAGTACTTC. Translation gives CSSTHLLGETQYF.

This chain uses TRBV5-1 with TRBJ2-7, with 9 positions matching TRBD1. Germline V lookup: CDR1 SGHRS, CDR2 YFSETQ. With 7 bases clipped from V and 5 bases from J, the junction kept 10 bases outside the gene matches. This CDR3 is 14 amino acids long. CDR3 DNA: TGCGCCAGCTCCGGGACAGGGTCGGTGAACGAGCAGTACTTC. Its protein product is CASSGTGSVNEQYF.

The J gene is TRBJ1-3, the V gene TRBV4-3; unclear D gene. V shed 2 bases and J shed 0 bases, with 5 bases lying between them. CDR3 length: 14 amino acids. CDR1 is LGHNA, CDR2 YSLEER, per germline. As DNA, the CDR3 is TGCGCCAGCAGCCAAACAAGCTCTGGAAACACCATATATTTT. Translated, it gives CASSQTSSGNTIYF.